The 6 T cell receptor beta chains below were found in one sample sequenced in a study of brain T cells in children with intractable seizures. Time point noted: blood from clinic visit 5 months post-surgery; TSC patient then seizure free. Measured with immunoSEQ multiplex PCR; TCRdb has only the in-frame clones, and not every one. The top ten clones hold about 5.8% of a sample with 340,000 or so clones, roughly 93% of them seen once. The sequenced sample was peripheral blood, obtained less than 6 months after surgery. These receptors came from a boy younger than two with tuberous sclerosis and intractable seizures.

The chain uses TRBV30 and TRBJ2-7, with 7 bases matching TRBD1. This CDR3 comprises 12 residues. The germline V gene has CDR1 GTSNPN and CDR2 SVGIG (reference sequence). With 4 bases clipped from V and 3 bases from J, the junction kept 3 bases outside the gene matches. Written as DNA, the CDR3 is TGTGCCTGGACCCGGGACAGCTACGAGCAGTACTTC. Translation gives CAWTRDSYEQYF.

V gene TRBV7-3 combines with J gene TRBJ2-5; D is tentatively TRBD1 or TRBD2 (5 bases each). Germline-derived CDR1 and CDR2 are SGHTA and FQGTGA. This CDR3 is built from 14 residues. Trimming cost V 2 bases and J 4 bases, with 11 bases left between them. The CDR3 reads CASSLSRDVETQYF. The CDR3 DNA is TGTGCCAGCAGCTTATCGAGGGACGTAGAGACCCAGTACTTC.

V usage is TRBV24-1 and J usage is TRBJ1-2; D unresolved. Trimming removed 3 bases from V and 7 bases from J, with 5 bases in between. Germline loops: CDR1 KGHDR, CDR2 SFDVKD. CDR3 size: 11 residues. CDR3 amino acids: CATSDGFGYTF. CDR3 nucleotide sequence: TGTGCCACCAGTGATGGGTTTGGCTACACCTTC.

The V gene is TRBV3-1 (or the pseudogene TRBV3-2), the J gene TRBJ2-1, with 11 bases lining up with TRBD2. CDR1 and CDR2 (germline): LGHDT, YNNKEL (reference sequence). The CDR3 is 18 amino acids. V lost 4 bases to trimming and J lost 1 base; unmatched junction nucleotides: 9. CDR3 DNA: TGTGCCAGCAGCCCATCTGGACTAGCGGGTATGTCCTACAATGAGCAGTTCTTC. It is translated as CASSPSGLAGMSYNEQFF.

The rearrangement uses TRBV11-2 and TRBJ1-2; 8 nucleotides agree with TRBD1. This CDR3 has 14 residues. Unmatched junction bases numbered 4, after V lost 2 bases and J lost 5 bases. In germline, CDR1 is SGHAT, CDR2 FQNNGV. The CDR3 nucleotides read TGTGCCAGCAGCTTACAGGGGGCGCTTTATGGCTACACCTTC. This codes for CASSLQGALYGYTF.

V usage is TRBV6-5 and J usage is TRBJ2-1, with 11 positions matching TRBD2. V lost 1 base, J lost 7 bases, and 6 bases stayed unmatched. Germline V gene sequence: CDR1 MNHEY, CDR2 SVGAGI. CDR3 length: 16 residues. CDR3: CASSYYSSGRRNEQFF. The DNA for the CDR3 is TGTGCCAGCAGTTACTACTCTAGCGGGAGGCGGAATGAGCAGTTCTTC.